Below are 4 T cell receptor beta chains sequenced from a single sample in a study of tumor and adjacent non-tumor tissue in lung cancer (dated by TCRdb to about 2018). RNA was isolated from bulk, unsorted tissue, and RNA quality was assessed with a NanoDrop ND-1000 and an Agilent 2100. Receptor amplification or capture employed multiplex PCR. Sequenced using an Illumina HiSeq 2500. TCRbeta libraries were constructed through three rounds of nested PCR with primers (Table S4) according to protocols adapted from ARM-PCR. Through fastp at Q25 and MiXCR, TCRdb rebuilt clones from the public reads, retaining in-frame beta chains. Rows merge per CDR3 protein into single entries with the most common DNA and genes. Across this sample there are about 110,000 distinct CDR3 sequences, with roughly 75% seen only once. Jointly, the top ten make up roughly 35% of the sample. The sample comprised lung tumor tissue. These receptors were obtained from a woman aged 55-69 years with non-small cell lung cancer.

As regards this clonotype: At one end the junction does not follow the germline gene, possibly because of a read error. CDR3 in DNA: TGCGCCATCGCTAGAATTGCCAGGGAGCCGTTTTTT. Translated, it gives CAIARIAREPFF. V usage is TRBV10-1 and J usage is TRBJ2-2; tentatively, D is TRBD1 or TRBD2 (5 bases each). The CDR3 is 12 residues long. Germline V CDR1 and CDR2: WNHNN, SYGVQD (reference sequence).

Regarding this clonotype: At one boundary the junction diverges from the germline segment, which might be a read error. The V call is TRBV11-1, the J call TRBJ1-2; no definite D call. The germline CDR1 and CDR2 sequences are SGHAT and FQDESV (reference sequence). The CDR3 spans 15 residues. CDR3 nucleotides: TGTACCAGCAGCTTTGGGGTGGCGGAGAAACGTGGCTATACCTTC. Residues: CTSSFGVAEKRGYTF.

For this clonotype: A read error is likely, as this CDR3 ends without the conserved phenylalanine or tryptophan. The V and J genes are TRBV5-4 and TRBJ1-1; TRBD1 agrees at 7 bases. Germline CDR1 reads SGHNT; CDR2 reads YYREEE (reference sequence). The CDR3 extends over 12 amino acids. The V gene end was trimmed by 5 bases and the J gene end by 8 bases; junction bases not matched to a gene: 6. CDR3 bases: TGTGCCAGCAGACAGGGGTTTTCCGAAGCTTTCTCT. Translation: CASRQGFSEAFS.

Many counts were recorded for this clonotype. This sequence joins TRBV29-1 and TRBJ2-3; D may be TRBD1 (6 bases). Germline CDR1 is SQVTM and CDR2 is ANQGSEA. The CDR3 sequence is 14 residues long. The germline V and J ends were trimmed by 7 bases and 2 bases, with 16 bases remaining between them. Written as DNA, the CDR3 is TGCAGCGCTCCCGGGACAAGGGACACAGATACGCAGTATTTT. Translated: CSAPGTRDTDTQYF.